A single TCR beta chain is shown here with its context. Its antigen remains unknown. The entry originates in a study of cytomegalovirus exposure and HLA in healthy donors. Study-level findings and limits: Among TCR beta chains, those listed as cytomegalovirus-associated numbered approximately 150.

Produced via immunoSEQ multiplex PCR; TCRdb's table is partial and in-frame only. The top ten hold roughly 4.5% of the sample, which has 140,000 to 150,000 clones, roughly 89% seen once. The V gene's germline CDR1 is MNHNS and CDR2 SASEGT. After removal of 6 bases from V and 8 bases from J, the junction contained 3 bases not matched to a gene. The CDR3 spans 11 residues. The chain has TRBV6-1 and TRBJ1-1; TRBD1 agrees at 7 bases. This clonotype originated in a man between 18 and 35 years old in good health and CMV-seropositive. Sequencing was performed on PBMCs. The DNA for the CDR3 is TGTGCCAGCAGGGGGACAGAAGAAGCTTTCTTT. This codes for CASRGTEEAFF.